One T cell receptor (beta chain) is described in this entry. Following a re-call of the 5' RACE reads, TCRdb has one entry per CDR3 protein and lacks DNA. This repertoire comprises a few hundred thousand distinct CDR3 sequences; its ten largest clones make up about 2.5%. The entry originates in a study of monozygotic twins with inflammatory bowel disease. CDR1 and CDR2 (germline): SGHTA, FQGNSA. This CDR3 comprises 14 residues. This receptor was obtained from a human donor with ulcerative colitis or Crohn's disease, or a healthy co-twin of an affected twin (not recorded which). V and J are TRBV7-2 and TRBJ1-1; the D call of TRBD1 rests on TCRdb alone, since no DNA is present to check it. Sequencing was performed on blood. CDR3 amino acids: CASSLATGVTEAFF.